This T cell receptor (beta chain) derives from a study of shared clonotypes between healthy human individuals. Assay used: immunoSEQ multiplex PCR; TCRdb lists only in-frame clones, some missing. This table holds just over 2,000,000 clones, approximately 95% found once. As regards this clone: The antigen remains unidentified.

Overall study findings and caveats: Non-shared clonotypes showed lower generation probabilities than clonotypes common to all four donors. As a rule, naive subsets had a larger estimated richness than memory subsets.

V was shortened by 0 bases and J by 8 bases, with 16 bases between the two germline ends. The CDR3 length is 16 residues. Per germline, CDR1 SNHLY and CDR2 FYNNEI. Naive CD8 populations comprised CD45RO-negative cells positively selected for CCR7, excluding terminally differentiated effector memory CD45RA+ cells. The study enrolled healthy HIV-negative adults without recent acute infections or vaccinations as donors. The rearrangement joins TRBV2 to TRBJ1-4; D is unresolved. The sequencing input was naive CD8+ T cells sorted from blood. The receptor comes from a man aged 18 to 30 in good health. DNA of the CDR3: TGTGCCAGCAGTGAAGCGCTTGAGGGAGAAAGGGAAAAACTGTTTTTT. The encoded protein is CASSEALEGEREKLFF.